Following are 8 T cell receptor beta chains from one sample sequenced in a study of blood T cells in healthy people across ages (dated by TCRdb to about 2015). Library preparation used 5' RACE. TCRdb names Illumina HiSeq 2500 as the instrument used. A second PCR of about 7 to 12 cycles was run with a J-beta primer mix and a sample-barcoded 5' primer. The public reads were reprocessed in TCRdb via fastp at Q25 and MiXCR, keeping in-frame beta chains. Merged by CDR3 protein, the rows form single entries marked with the most common genes and DNA. The sample table contains 590,000 or so distinct CDR3 sequences; only one count was recorded for less than 35% of them. In total, the top ten clones hold about 15% of the sample. Sequencing was done on a sample of blood. The receptors come from an elderly woman in good health.

Worth noting for this clonotype: This may stem from a read error, because a much larger clone lies one nucleotide away. J is TRBJ2-3 and V is TRBV12-3 or TRBV12-4, with D maybe TRBD2 (7 bases). V was pared by 7 bases and J by 1 base, with 15 bases between. The CDR3 totals 15 residues. This chain's CDR3 is CASKGLGGGTDTQYF. CDR3 DNA sequence: TGTGCCAGCAAGGGATTAGGGGGGGGCACAGATACGCAGTATTTT.

Notes on this clonotype: This may be a read error, as it is one base from a much larger clone. V is TRBV15 and J is TRBJ2-5, with 10 bases aligning to TRBD2. Germline CDR1 and CDR2: LNHNV and YYDKDF (reference sequence). J gave up 4 bases and V 0 bases, and 11 bases lay outside the gene matches. The CDR3 is made up of 18 amino acids. CDR3 sequence: CATSRDPRAGGMGETQYF. DNA for the CDR3: TGTGCCACCAGCAGAGATCCGAGAGCGGGGGGGATGGGAGAGACCCAGTACTTC.

This clonotype has ten or more counts. The chain carries TRBV29-1 and TRBJ2-7; 8 bases align to TRBD1. The trim removed 7 bases at V and 4 bases at J, leaving 15 bases unmatched. Per germline, CDR1 SQVTM and CDR2 ANQGSEA. The CDR3 has 15 amino acids. CDR3 in amino acids: CSATPAGQGLYEQYF. The CDR3 nucleotides read TGCAGCGCCACTCCCGCCGGACAGGGTTTGTACGAGCAGTACTTC.

The chain joins TRBV10-3 to TRBJ2-3, with TRBD2 matching 13 bases. The CDR3 extends over 15 amino acids. In germline, CDR1 is ENHRY, CDR2 SYGVKD. V was pared by 10 bases and J by 6 bases, with 10 bases of the junction left unmatched. The CDR3 nucleotides read TGTGCCACCTCTGCCGGGACTAGCGGGATGGATACGCAGTATTTT. Translating gives CATSAGTSGMDTQYF.

This clonotype showed up just a few times. The V and J genes are TRBV27 and TRBJ1-2; no reliable D call. V lost 11 bases to trimming and J lost 6 bases, with 25 bases between them. This CDR3 comprises 15 residues. Germline values: CDR1 MNHEY, CDR2 SMNVEV (reference sequence). The CDR3 DNA is TGTGCCCGGAGGGAAGGGAGCCAAAATTGCGATGGCTACACCTTC. Translating it yields CARREGSQNCDGYTF.

This clonotype has at least ten counts. The chain uses TRBV6-1 and TRBJ2-3, with TRBD1 identical over 8 bases. The CDR3 loop spans 13 amino acids. Losses at the gene ends were 4 bases for V and 9 bases for J; bases not matched to a gene: 6. CDR1 is MNHNS and CDR2 is SASEGT in the germline V gene. The DNA of the CDR3 is TGTGCCAGCAGTGGGCTGGGACAGGCGACGCAGTATTTT. It yields the protein CASSGLGQATQYF.

The table lists this clonotype with many counts. The chain couples TRBV7-6 to TRBJ2-3; no definite D call. This CDR3 comprises 15 residues. Trimming removed 1 base at V and 2 bases at J, with 10 bases between. The germline V gene encodes CDR1 SGHVS and CDR2 FNYEAQ. The chain's CDR3 is CASSLGVGFTDTQYF. CDR3 DNA: TGTGCCAGCAGCTTAGGAGTAGGCTTCACAGATACGCAGTATTTT.

This clonotype has more than one count but fewer than ten. This sequence joins TRBV24-1 and TRBJ2-1, with 13 bases aligning to TRBD2. Losses at the gene ends were 9 bases for V and 3 bases for J; bases not matched to a gene: 4. This CDR3 has 15 residues. The germline V gene has CDR1 KGHDR and CDR2 SFDVKD. The CDR3 loop reads CATRTSGGSYNEQFF. The CDR3 nucleotides are TGTGCCACCCGGACTAGCGGGGGAAGCTACAATGAGCAGTTCTTC.